Listed below are T cell receptor beta chains from one sample, sequenced in a study of cytomegalovirus exposure and HLA in healthy donors. TCRdb's copy holds only in-frame clones and misses some; the assay was immunoSEQ multiplex PCR. The profile shows some 120,000 clones, around four fifths of them singletons. The sample was PBMCs. These receptors were collected from a man between 25 and 39 years old in good health and CMV-seronegative. The CDR3 runs from the conserved cysteine through the conserved F or W. Fields, in order: D gene, V gene, clone size, J gene, CDR3 DNA, CDR3 protein. D genes are given only for firm matches. The size entry is marked missing in some rows and otherwise reads once, few, many or a size class.

>TRBD2|TRBV23-1|.|TRBJ2-3
TGCGCCAGCAGTCCACATAGCGGGGGGGTCACAGATACGCAGTATTTT
CASSPHSGGVTDTQYF
>.|TRBV5-4|.|TRBJ1-2
TGTGCCAGCAGTAAATCAGGGGATTACTATGGCTACACCTTC
CASSKSGDYYGYTF
>.|TRBV5-4|.|TRBJ1-3
TGTGCCAGCAGCCTCCCGGACAGAGGAAACACCATATATTTT
CASSLPDRGNTIYF
>.|TRBV2|once|TRBJ2-3
TGTGCCAGCAGTGTACATCGGGCCACAGGGACAGATACGCAGTATTTT
CASSVHRATGTDTQYF
>TRBD1|TRBV5-5|.|TRBJ1-2
TGTGCCAGCAGCTCGGGACAGAACTATGGCTACACCTTC
CASSSGQNYGYTF
>.|TRBV13|.|TRBJ2-2
TGTGCCAGCAGGCCAGGGTCCACCGGGGAGCTGTTTTTT
CASRPGSTGELFF
>TRBD1|TRBV28|.|TRBJ2-7
TGTGCCAGCAGTTTTGACAGGGACCTCACCTACGAGCAGTACTTC
CASSFDRDLTYEQYF
>TRBD2|TRBV7-8|.|TRBJ2-7
TGTGCCAGCAGCCTACCGATGGGACTAGCGGGGGGCTCCTACGAGCAGTACTTC
CASSLPMGLAGGSYEQYF
>TRBD1|TRBV5-5|.|TRBJ1-1
TGTGCCAGCAGCTTACACTCGGACAGGAGAAACACTGAAGCTTTCTTT
CASSLHSDRRNTEAFF
>TRBD2|TRBV12-5|.|TRBJ2-1
TGTGCTAGTGGCCCGGGACTAGCGGGGAGGGATGAGCAGTTCTTC
CASGPGLAGRDEQFF
>.|TRBV29-1|.|TRBJ1-2
TGCAGCGTTTCCGGGACGGGAGATGGCTACACCTTC
CSVSGTGDGYTF
>TRBD1|TRBV7-2|many|TRBJ1-4
TGTGCCAGCAGCTTAGGAATCTCACAGGGGGCTGAAAAACTGTTTTTT
CASSLGISQGAEKLFF
>TRBD1|TRBV7-2|.|TRBJ1-5
TGTGCCAGCAGCTTAGTAAACGACAGGGCCCAGCCCCAGCATTTT
CASSLVNDRAQPQHF
>TRBD2|TRBV29-1|.|TRBJ2-3
TGCAGCGTTGACGGCGGGGGGGCAGATACGCAGTATTTT
CSVDGGGADTQYF
>.|TRBV10-3|.|TRBJ1-1
TGTGCCATCAGTGACTCTCAGGGAGGTACTGAAGCTTTCTTT
CAISDSQGGTEAFF
>.|TRBV5-1|few|TRBJ2-5
TGCGCCAGCAGCATTCAGGGGTGGTCGCAAGAGACCCAGTACTTC
CASSIQGWSQETQYF
>.|TRBV27|.|TRBJ2-7
TGTGCCAGCAGTTTGAACGGACTGAGGGAGCAGTACTTC
CASSLNGLREQYF
>.|TRBV28|.|TRBJ1-2
TGTGCCAGCAGTACCCCCTTAAGGGAGACTAACTATGGCTACACCTTC
CASSTPLRETNYGYTF
>TRBD2|TRBV7-2|few|TRBJ2-5
TGTGCCAGCAGCTTTGGGACTAGCGAAGAGACCCAGTACTTC
CASSFGTSEETQYF
>.|TRBV7-2|few|TRBJ2-2
TGTGCCAGCAGCTTAGCGGGGGGGCCCGCCGGGGAGCTGTTTTTT
CASSLAGGPAGELFF
>.|TRBV6-6|.|TRBJ1-1
TGTGCCAGCAGTTACTCGACGGGGATGAACACTGAAGCTTTCTTT
CASSYSTGMNTEAFF
>.|TRBV7-9|few|TRBJ2-3
TGTGCCAGCAGCTTGGCTGGTTGGGATACGCAGTATTTT
CASSLAGWDTQYF
>.|TRBV5-1|.|TRBJ1-1
TGCGCCAGCAGCTTGTCGGGAAAAAATGAAGCTTTCTTT
CASSLSGKNEAFF
>.|TRBV5-1|.|TRBJ1-3
TGCGCCAGCAGCCTGGATTTAAACTCTGGAAACACCATATATTTT
CASSLDLNSGNTIYF
>.|TRBV7-2|.|TRBJ2-7
TGTGCCAGCAGCTTTTACAAGCGCGAGCAGTACTTC
CASSFYKREQYF
>.|TRBV2|.|TRBJ1-2
TGTGCCAGCAGTGTAGGAGGGAACTATGGCTACACCTTC
CASSVGGNYGYTF
>.|TRBV11-1|.|TRBJ2-5
TGTGCCAGCAGCTTAATCGGGGAGAGGGAGACCCAGTACTTC
CASSLIGERETQYF
>.|TRBV9|.|TRBJ2-1
TGTGCCAGCAGAGCATCAGGTGAGCAGTTCTTC
CASRASGEQFF
>.|TRBV6-6|.|TRBJ1-1
TGTGCCGCAACAGAGTCAGGCACTGAAGCTTTCTTT
CAATESGTEAFF
>.|TRBV11-3|.|TRBJ2-2
TGTGCCAGCAGCCCTAGGGGTGCCGGGGAGCTGTTTTTT
CASSPRGAGELFF
>.|TRBV30|.|TRBJ2-5
TGTGCCTGGAGTTCGCAGGGACAAGAGACCCAGTACTTC
CAWSSQGQETQYF
>TRBD1|TRBV19|.|TRBJ2-1
TGTGCCAGTACCCTACGGGACAGTACCTACAATGAGCAGTTCTTC
CASTLRDSTYNEQFF
>.|TRBV5-1|.|TRBJ2-7
TGCGCCAGCAGCTTAACAGGATCTACCTACGAGCAGTACTTC
CASSLTGSTYEQYF
>.|TRBV7-2|few|TRBJ1-5
TGTGCCAGCAGCTTAGGGCAAAATAGCAATCAGCCCCAGCATTTT
CASSLGQNSNQPQHF
>TRBD2|TRBV7-8|.|TRBJ2-1
TGTGCCAGCAGCTTGCGGAGCGGGACCAGCTCCTACAATGAGCAGTTCTTC
CASSLRSGTSSYNEQFF
>.|TRBV19|few|TRBJ1-4
TGTGCCAGTAGTCGAGGAGTCCCCGAAAAACTGTTTTTT
CASSRGVPEKLFF
>TRBD2|TRBV5-4|.|TRBJ2-7
TGTGCCAGCAGCTTGCTAGCGGGAGACTTTCACCACGAGCAGTACTTC
CASSLLAGDFHHEQYF
>.|TRBV10-3|.|TRBJ2-5
TGTGCCATCAGTGACAGGGCAGAGACCCAGTACTTC
CAISDRAETQYF
>TRBD2|TRBV29-1|.|TRBJ2-7
TGCAGCGTAACAGCGGGAGGAAGCTCCTACGAGCAGTACTTC
CSVTAGGSSYEQYF